The sample holds one count of the clone carrying this T cell receptor beta chain. Per the study methods: Reference gene primer amplification in the assay estimated nucleated cell counts. Clones were read by immunoSEQ multiplex PCR, and TCRdb kept only the in-frame ones, dropping some. V and J calls plus clone size are reproduced from that table; the DNA served to infer D and trimming. The repertoire includes over 45,000 clones, roughly nine tenths of them detected once, and about 7% sits in the top ten. From germline, CDR1 is SGHNT and CDR2 YYREEE (reference sequence). CDR3 size: 15 residues. Between the trimmed V and J ends, which lost 0 bases and 3 bases, there was a span of 11 bases. This sample stems from a study of blood T cell repertoires in COVID-19. Study summary: Both acute and convalescent COVID-19 samples were obtained from the United States, Italy and Spain. T cells, B-cell-depleted T cells, or PBMCs supplied cDNA or gDNA.

The V gene is TRBV5-4, the J gene TRBJ2-3; possibly TRBD1 for D (7 bases). The clonotype was recovered from a woman aged 60-75 years with active or convalescent COVID-19. Sample: peripheral blood. The CDR3 loop is CASSLGQGGTDTQYF. As DNA, the CDR3 is TGTGCCAGCAGCTTGGGACAGGGAGGAACAGATACGCAGTATTTT.